Listed below are T cell receptor beta chains from one sample, sequenced in a study of a mutant IDH1 vaccine in newly diagnosed glioma. These receptors have no identified antigens. Here immunoSEQ multiplex PCR was the method, and the copy in TCRdb shows in-frame clones only, minus some. The repertoire includes around 41,000 clones, 78% of them detected once, and roughly 6.3% sits in the top ten. Sample: PBMCs, taken from a glioma patient whose treatment included an IDH1 peptide vaccine. These TCRs come from a woman between 35 and 50 years old with glioma. Some clones in this sample may be carry-over from other donors' samples. Both conserved end residues are part of each CDR3. Fields, in order: D gene, V gene, J gene, clone size, CDR3 protein, CDR3 DNA. A D gene is named only where the DNA matches it firmly. A clone size is listed for some rows: how often the clone was seen (once, few, many), or a class if it is expanded.

>NA|TRBV2|TRBJ1-5|once
CASSESVGGNQPQHF
TGTGCCAGCAGTGAGTCAGTGGGGGGCAATCAGCCCCAGCATTTT
>TRBD1|TRBV13|TRBJ1-6|NA
CASSVSTGVKNSPLHF
TGTGCCAGCAGCGTATCTACAGGGGTGAAAAATTCACCCCTCCACTTT
>NA|TRBV5-4|TRBJ2-7|once
CASSLGGGDSSEQYF
TGTGCCAGCAGCTTGGGGGGAGGGGACAGTAGCGAGCAGTACTTC
>NA|TRBV6-5|TRBJ1-4|NA
CASSQGEKLFF
TGTGCCAGCAGCCAAGGAGAAAAACTGTTTTTT
>NA|TRBV15|TRBJ1-1|NA
CATSRGVTEAFF
TGTGCCACCAGCAGAGGCGTGACTGAAGCTTTCTTT
>NA|TRBV2|TRBJ1-2|NA
CASSEGADLNYGYTF
TGTGCCAGCAGTGAGGGGGCAGACCTTAACTATGGCTACACCTTC
>NA|TRBV27|TRBJ2-2|few
CASGGGELFF
TGTGCCAGTGGAGGAGGGGAGCTGTTTTTT
>TRBD1|TRBV4-3|TRBJ1-1|few
CASSPQTGDTEAFF
TGCGCCAGCAGCCCCCAAACAGGGGACACTGAAGCTTTCTTT
>TRBD1|TRBV6-6|TRBJ1-5|NA
CASSPRTGGPNQPQHF
TGTGCCAGCAGCCCCAGGACAGGGGGTCCAAATCAGCCCCAGCATTTT
>NA|TRBV5-1|TRBJ2-5|NA
CASSLVTGGTGETQYF
TGCGCCAGCAGCTTGGTAACTGGGGGCACGGGAGAGACCCAGTACTTC
>NA|TRBV4-3|TRBJ2-2|NA
CASSQPSENTGELFF
TGCGCCAGCAGCCAACCTAGCGAAAACACCGGGGAGCTGTTTTTT
>TRBD2|TRBV5-1|TRBJ2-3|NA
CASSFPGLAGADTQYF
TGCGCCAGCAGCTTCCCGGGACTAGCGGGAGCAGATACGCAGTATTTT
>NA|TRBV19|TRBJ2-7|NA
CASAPNGGSYEQYF
TGTGCCAGCGCCCCAAACGGTGGATCCTACGAGCAGTACTTC
>TRBD1|TRBV6-6|TRBJ1-6|NA
CASSSSQGTGGSPLHF
TGTGCCAGCAGTTCCTCACAAGGGACAGGGGGTTCACCCCTCCACTTT
>NA|TRBV11-1|TRBJ2-3|NA
CASRTSSGGDTQYF
TGTGCCAGCAGGACCTCCTCTGGGGGAGATACGCAGTATTTT
>NA|TRBV19|TRBJ1-1|NA
CASSIGSVGEAFF
TGTGCCAGTAGTATCGGGTCCGTTGGTGAAGCTTTCTTT
>NA|TRBV20-1|TRBJ2-5|NA
CSAPDRQTQYF
TGCAGTGCTCCGGACAGACAGACCCAGTACTTC
>TRBD2|TRBV7-8|TRBJ2-5|NA
CASSGRTSGETQETQYF
TGTGCCAGCAGCGGAAGGACTAGCGGGGAAACCCAAGAGACCCAGTACTTC
>NA|TRBV4-3|TRBJ1-1|once
CASSPHGAVNTEAFF
TGCGCCAGCAGCCCCCATGGGGCGGTGAACACTGAAGCTTTCTTT
>NA|TRBV11-3|TRBJ2-3|once
CASSLTTTDTQYF
TGTGCCAGCAGCTTGACAACCACAGATACGCAGTATTTT
>NA|TRBV19|TRBJ2-2|NA
CASSGRGDTGELFF
TGTGCCAGTAGCGGCAGGGGGGACACCGGGGAGCTGTTTTTT
>NA|TRBV18|TRBJ1-6|NA
CASSPGTMYSPLHF
TGTGCCAGCTCACCTGGAACGATGTATTCACCCCTCCACTTT
>TRBD1|TRBV27|TRBJ1-5|few
CASSKGQGGDQPQHF
TGTGCCAGCAGTAAGGGACAGGGCGGGGATCAGCCCCAGCATTTT
>NA|TRBV6-4|TRBJ1-2|NA
CASSVLPRGGGYYGYTF
TGTGCCAGCAGTGTCCTCCCCAGAGGAGGGGGGTACTATGGCTACACCTTC
>NA|TRBV18|TRBJ2-5|NA
CASSPPGVQETQYF
TGTGCCAGCTCACCTCCCGGGGTACAAGAGACCCAGTACTTC
>TRBD1|TRBV5-6|TRBJ1-4|NA
CASSWDRGGEKLFF
TGTGCCAGCAGCTGGGACAGGGGTGGAGAAAAACTGTTTTTT
>TRBD2|TRBV7-2|TRBJ2-1|NA
CASSFSSGKLNEQFF
TGTGCCAGCAGCTTCTCTAGCGGGAAGTTGAATGAGCAGTTCTTC
>NA|TRBV28|TRBJ1-2|few
CAAQAGAANYGYTF
TGTGCCGCACAAGCGGGCGCAGCTAACTATGGCTACACCTTC
>TRBD1|TRBV10-3|TRBJ1-4|NA
CAISESRTGGDSTNEKLFF
TGTGCCATCAGTGAGTCCCGGACAGGGGGGGATTCAACTAATGAAAAACTGTTTTTT
>NA|TRBV7-9|TRBJ1-5|NA
CASSLANQPQHF
TGTGCCAGCAGCTTAGCCAATCAGCCCCAGCATTTT
>NA|TRBV10-3|TRBJ1-6|NA
CAISESPPGSPLHF
TGTGCCATCAGTGAGTCCCCCCCGGGTTCACCCCTCCACTTT
>TRBD1|TRBV7-2|TRBJ1-2|NA
CASSIRQGPDGYTF
TGTGCCAGCAGCATAAGACAGGGACCGGATGGCTACACCTTC
>TRBD1|TRBV19|TRBJ1-1|NA
CASSIETGTGGRAFF
TGTGCCAGTAGTATAGAAACCGGGACAGGGGGCCGCGCTTTCTTT
>TRBD1|TRBV5-1|TRBJ1-1|NA
CASSLGQGGNTEAFF
TGCGCCAGCAGCTTGGGCCAGGGGGGGAACACTGAAGCTTTCTTT
>NA|TRBV27|TRBJ1-5|once
CASSLKGTGQPQHF
TGTGCCAGCAGTTTAAAGGGGACTGGTCAGCCCCAGCATTTT
>TRBD2|TRBV10-3|TRBJ2-1|NA
CAISESGLAGVAHNEQFF
TGTGCCATCAGTGAGTCGGGACTAGCGGGAGTGGCCCACAATGAGCAGTTCTTC
>NA|TRBV29-1|TRBJ2-6|NA
CSVEGEGIGANVLTF
TGCAGCGTTGAAGGGGAAGGGATAGGGGCCAACGTCCTGACTTTC
>NA|TRBV5-1|TRBJ1-1|NA
CASSLALDSEAFF
TGCGCCAGCAGCTTGGCCCTTGACAGCGAAGCTTTCTTT
>TRBD2|TRBV27|TRBJ2-7|NA
CASQPAGVTRYEQYF
TGTGCCAGCCAGCCGGCGGGGGTCACCAGATACGAGCAGTACTTC
>TRBD1|TRBV30|TRBJ1-2|few
CAWREQGNYGYTF
TGTGCCTGGAGGGAACAGGGGAACTATGGCTACACCTTC
>TRBD1|TRBV5-4|TRBJ1-2|NA
CASSSGTGGHGYTF
TGTGCCAGCAGTTCCGGGACAGGGGGCCATGGCTACACCTTC
>NA|TRBV19|TRBJ1-4|few
CASSSPTTGNEKLFF
TGTGCCAGTTCATCCCCCACAACAGGGAATGAAAAACTGTTTTTT
>NA|TRBV7-2|TRBJ2-7|NA
CASSTRDSNYEQYF
TGTGCCAGCAGCACTCGGGACTCCAACTACGAGCAGTACTTC
>NA|TRBV29-1|TRBJ2-5|NA
CSVLRGIGGETQYF
TGCAGCGTCCTCAGGGGAATCGGGGGAGAGACCCAGTACTTC
>TRBD1|TRBV2|TRBJ2-3|NA
CASSEGDRGTDTQYF
TGTGCCAGCAGTGAAGGGGACAGGGGTACAGATACGCAGTATTTT
>NA|TRBV7-2|TRBJ2-6|NA
CASSPDPGGSGANVLTF
TGTGCCAGCAGCCCCGACCCCGGAGGGTCTGGGGCCAACGTCCTGACTTTC
>NA|TRBV28|TRBJ1-4|NA
CASSLDWQGTLATNEKLFF
TGTGCCAGCAGTTTGGATTGGCAGGGAACCCTTGCAACTAATGAAAAACTGTTTTTT
>NA|TRBV6-5|TRBJ2-3|NA
CATPDWGSDTQYF
TGTGCCACCCCCGACTGGGGATCAGATACGCAGTATTTT
>NA|TRBV5-1|TRBJ2-1|once
CASSLAGTGVFGEQFF
TGCGCCAGCAGCTTGGCCGGTACAGGAGTCTTTGGTGAGCAGTTCTTC